Described below is a single T cell receptor beta chain sequence and its context. The data belong to a study of cytomegalovirus exposure and HLA in healthy donors. The PCR used 60 Vbeta and 13 Jbeta primers. Assay: immunoSEQ multiplex PCR; the TCRdb copy retains only in-frame clones and omits some. The repertoire has 160,000 or so clones, around 74% of them found once; the top ten carry more than 1.1%. CDR1 SGHRS and CDR2 YFSETQ come from the germline V gene. This CDR3 comprises 12 residues. The V gene lost 0 bases and the J gene lost 4 bases, with 3 bases spanning the gap. The sample comprised PBMCs. The chain carries TRBV5-1 and TRBJ2-3; D is unresolved. The TCR originated in a woman in her 30s in good health and CMV-seronegative. The CDR3 here is CASSLVSDTQYF. CDR3 nucleotide sequence: TGCGCCAGCAGCTTGGTCTCAGATACGCAGTATTTT.